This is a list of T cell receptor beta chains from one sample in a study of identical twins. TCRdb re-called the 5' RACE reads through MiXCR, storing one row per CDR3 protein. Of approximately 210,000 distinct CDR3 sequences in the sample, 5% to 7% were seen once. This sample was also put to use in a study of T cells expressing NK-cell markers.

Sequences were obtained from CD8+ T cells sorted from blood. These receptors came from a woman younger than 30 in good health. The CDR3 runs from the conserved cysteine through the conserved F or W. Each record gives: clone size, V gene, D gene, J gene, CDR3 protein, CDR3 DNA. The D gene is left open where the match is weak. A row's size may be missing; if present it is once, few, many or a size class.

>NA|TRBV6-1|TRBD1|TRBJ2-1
CAGDRGNEQFF
TGTGCCGGCGACAGGGGCAATGAGCAGTTCTTC
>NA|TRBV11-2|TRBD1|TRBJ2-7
CASSPSRGRAYEQYF
TGTGCCAGCAGCCCGAGCAGGGGGCGAGCCTACGAGCAGTACTTC
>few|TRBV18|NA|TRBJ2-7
CASSTDSPYEQYF
TGTGCCAGCTCAACCGACAGTCCCTACGAGCAGTACTTC
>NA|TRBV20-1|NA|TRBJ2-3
CSAPGLLTDTQYF
TGCAGTGCACCGGGACTCCTCACAGATACGCAGTATTTT
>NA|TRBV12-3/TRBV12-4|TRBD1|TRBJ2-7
CASSLQGARYEQYF
TGTGCCAGCAGTTTACAGGGGGCGCGATACGAGCAGTACTTC
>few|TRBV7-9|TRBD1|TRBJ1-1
CASRTGVNTEAFF
TGTGCCAGTAGAACAGGGGTGAACACTGAAGCTTTCTTT
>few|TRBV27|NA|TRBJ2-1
CASSLISGGGYNEQFF
TGTGCCAGCAGTCTAATTAGCGGTGGGGGCTACAATGAGCAGTTCTTC
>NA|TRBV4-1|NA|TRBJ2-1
CASSPGWESSYNEQFF
TGCGCCAGCAGCCCAGGGTGGGAGAGCTCCTACAATGAGCAGTTCTTC
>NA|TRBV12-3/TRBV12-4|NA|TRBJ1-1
CASRLDTTTEAFF
TGTGCCAGCAGACTAGACACCACCACTGAAGCTTTCTTT
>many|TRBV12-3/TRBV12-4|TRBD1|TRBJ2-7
CASSDTGQGAYEQYF
TGTGCCAGCAGTGATACGGGACAGGGTGCCTACGAGCAGTACTTC
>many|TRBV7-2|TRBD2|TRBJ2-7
CASSLDASGDPYEQYF
TGTGCCAGCAGCTTAGACGCTAGCGGGGATCCCTACGAGCAGTACTTC
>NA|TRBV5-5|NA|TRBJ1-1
CASSLVWEGDWNTEAFF
TGTGCCAGCAGCTTGGTGTGGGAGGGAGACTGGAACACTGAAGCTTTCTTT
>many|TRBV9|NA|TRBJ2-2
CASSPANTGELFF
TGTGCCAGCAGTCCCGCGAACACCGGGGAGCTGTTTTTT
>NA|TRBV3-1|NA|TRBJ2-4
CACSQDQTTLAKNIQYF
TGTGCCTGCAGCCAAGATCAGACTACTCTAGCCAAAAACATTCAGTACTTC
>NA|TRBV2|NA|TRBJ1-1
CASNSAIEAFF
TGTGCCAGCAACTCCGCCATCGAAGCTTTCTTT
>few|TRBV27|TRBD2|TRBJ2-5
CASSSPSGVAGRGETQYF
TGTGCCAGCAGTTCCCCCTCCGGGGTAGCGGGGAGAGGAGAGACCCAGTACTTC